This T cell receptor beta chain was profiled in a study of T-cell reconstitution after alpha-beta-depleted transplantation in children. Per germline, CDR1 WNHNN and CDR2 SYGVQD (reference sequence). The CDR3 totals 16 residues. V was cut by 0 bases and J by 1 base, with 10 bases left in between. Preparation of the TCRbeta library was carried out with unique molecular identifiers. MiXCR was run by TCRdb on the PCR reads, yielding one entry per CDR3 protein. This sample has about 540,000 distinct CDR3 sequences; 18% occur once, and the top ten carry about 3.1%. This clonotype was counted ten times or more.

The receptor was isolated from a human donor who donated a stem cell graft to a child with acute lymphoblastic leukemia. This chain joins TRBV10-1 and TRBJ2-1; the D call may be TRBD1 or TRBD2 (5 bases each). The sample was PBMCs from the stem cell graft donor, taken from the stem cell graft. The CDR3 region has the DNA TGCGCCAGCAGTGAGTCTTGGGGGATATCCTACAATGAGCAGTTCTTC. Protein: CASSESWGISYNEQFF.